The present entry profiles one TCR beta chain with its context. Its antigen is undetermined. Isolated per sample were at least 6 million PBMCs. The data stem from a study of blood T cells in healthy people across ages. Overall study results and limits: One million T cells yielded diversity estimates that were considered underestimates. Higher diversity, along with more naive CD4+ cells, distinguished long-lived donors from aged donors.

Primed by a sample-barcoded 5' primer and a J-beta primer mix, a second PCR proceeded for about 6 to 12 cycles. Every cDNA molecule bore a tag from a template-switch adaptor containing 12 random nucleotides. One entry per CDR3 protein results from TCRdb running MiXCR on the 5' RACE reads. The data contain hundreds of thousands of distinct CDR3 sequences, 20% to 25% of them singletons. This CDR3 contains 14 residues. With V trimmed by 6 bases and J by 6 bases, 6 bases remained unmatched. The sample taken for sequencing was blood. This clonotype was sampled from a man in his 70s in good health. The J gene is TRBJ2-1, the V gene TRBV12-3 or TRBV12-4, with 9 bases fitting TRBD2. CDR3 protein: CASSSSGTINEQFF. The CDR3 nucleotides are TGTGCCAGCAGCTCTAGCGGGACCATCAATGAGCAGTTCTTC.